The next 21 T cell receptor beta chains were all read from a single sample in a study of early T cells in non-severe SARS-CoV-2 infection. MiXCR, run by TCRdb on the 5' RACE reads, gives a single entry per CDR3 protein. The profile shows about 83,000 distinct CDR3 sequences, 12% to 15% of them singletons. What was sequenced was whole blood. The origin of the receptors is an adult who was a healthcare worker with PCR-confirmed SARS-CoV-2 infection or an uninfected control (not recorded which).

This clonotype showed up just a few times. The J gene is TRBJ2-5, the V gene TRBV12-5; D is undetermined. Trimming shortened V by 2 bases and J by 5 bases, and 3 bases separated the two germline ends. There are 11 residues in the CDR3. Germline CDR1 LGHNT, CDR2 FRNRAP. The DNA for the CDR3 is TGTGCTAGTGGTTTGAGTGAGACCCAGTACTTC. Amino acids: CASGLSETQYF. The full variable domain, in which reference TRBV12-5 and TRBJ2-5 provide the parts outside the CDR3, is DARVTQTPRHKVTEMGQEVTMRCQPILGHNTVFWYRQTMMQGLELLAYFRNRAPLDDSGMPKDRFSAEMPDATLATLKIQPSEPRDSAVYFCASGLSETQYFGPGTRLLVL.

The sample holds a few counts of this clonotype. This sequence joins TRBV6-1 and TRBJ1-6, with a tentative D call TRBD1 (6 bases). CDR1 MNHNS and CDR2 SASEGT come from the germline V gene. The V gene lost 10 bases and the J gene lost 9 bases, with 13 bases spanning the gap. The CDR3 has 12 amino acids. CDR3 coding DNA: TGTGCCACCGGGAGGGGGGTTTCACCCCTCCACTTT. This sequence encodes CATGRGVSPLHF.

This clonotype was observed many times. J is TRBJ1-5 and V is TRBV10-2, with a tentative D call TRBD1 (6 bases). Germline V gives CDR1 WSHSY, CDR2 SAAADI. V gave up 1 base and J gave up 2 bases, with 12 bases separating them. The CDR3 has 16 amino acids. The CDR3 coding sequence is TGCGCCAGCAGTGAGTTGGCCGGGGGCGGCAATCAGCCCCAGCATTTT. Translated, it gives CASSELAGGGNQPQHF.

CDR3 in amino acids: CSVASGGPYNEQFF. The CDR3 DNA reads TGCAGCGTGGCCTCCGGGGGGCCCTACAATGAGCAGTTCTTC. The genes are TRBV29-1 and TRBJ2-1; a possible D gene is TRBD2 (7 bases). With 6 bases removed from V and 2 bases from J, the gap between germline ends came to 14 bases. Germline CDR1 and CDR2: SQVTM and ANQGSEA. This CDR3 is 14 amino acids long.

This clonotype occurred a few times. The chain employs TRBV7-9 and TRBJ2-6; 8 bases fit TRBD1. In germline, CDR1 is SEHNR, CDR2 FQNEAQ (reference sequence). This CDR3 spans 19 amino acids. Trimming cost V 5 bases and J 0 bases; bases outside gene matches: 12. The CDR3 nucleotides read TGTGCCAGCAGCCCCCCCCGCCTCGGACAGGGCTCTGGGGCCAACGTCCTGACTTTC. It encodes CASSPPRLGQGSGANVLTF. The complete variable domain, with remaining parts taken from reference TRBV7-9 and TRBJ2-6, reads DTGVSQNPRHKITKRGQNVTFRCDPISEHNRLYWYRQTLGQGPEFLTYFQNEAQLEKSRLLSDRFSAERPKGSFSTLEIQRTEQGDSAMYLCASSPPRLGQGSGANVLTFGAGSRLTVL.

This clonotype has ten or more counts. The chain is built from TRBV29-1 and TRBJ2-3; possibly TRBD2 for D (6 bases). This CDR3 contains 11 residues. The V and J ends lost 7 bases and 6 bases respectively, with 11 bases between them. The germline V gene has CDR1 SQVTM and CDR2 ANQGSEA. DNA of the CDR3: TGCAGCGGGGGGGATGGGGATACGCAGTATTTT. It specifies CSGGDGDTQYF.

A few counts support this clonotype. This chain uses TRBV5-1 with TRBJ2-7; D possibly corresponds to TRBD2 (7 bases). Germline CDR1 and CDR2: SGHRS and YFSETQ. V lost 3 bases and J 3 bases, leaving 13 bases between the germline ends. The CDR3 contains 14 residues. CDR3 residues: CASSYSGDNYEQYF. CDR3 coding DNA: TGCGCCAGCAGCTACAGCGGGGACAACTACGAGCAGTACTTC.

This chain connects TRBV4-3 to TRBJ1-2; 8 nucleotides line up with TRBD1. The CDR3 contains 15 residues. Germline assignment: CDR1 LGHNA and CDR2 YSLEER. With 4 bases clipped from V and 7 bases from J, the junction kept 11 bases outside the gene matches. CDR3 nucleotide sequence: TGCGCCAGCAGCCCTCGGAGGGGACAGGCTCGTGGCTACACCTTC. This sequence encodes CASSPRRGQARGYTF.

This chain uses TRBV12-3 or TRBV12-4 with TRBJ1-6; D is unclear. V was cut by 3 bases and J by 10 bases, with 7 bases left in between. The CDR3 extends over 12 amino acids. The CDR3 DNA reads as TGTGCCAGCAGTTTCCGCGACTCACCCCTCCACTTT. Translation gives CASSFRDSPLHF.

J is TRBJ2-3 and V is TRBV2, with 8 bases aligning to TRBD2. This CDR3 region has 14 residues. Germline values: CDR1 SNHLY, CDR2 FYNNEI. After removal of 8 bases from V and 4 bases from J, the junction contained 8 bases not matched to a gene. This CDR3 is CASVNGGAADTQYF. The CDR3 region has the DNA TGTGCCAGCGTCAACGGGGGGGCCGCAGATACGCAGTATTTT.

The V and J genes are TRBV2 and TRBJ2-3; D is ambiguous. The germline V and J ends were trimmed by 8 bases and 2 bases, with 17 bases remaining between them. This CDR3 contains 15 residues. Germline V CDR1 and CDR2: SNHLY, FYNNEI. The CDR3 sequence: CASGSRVAATDTQYF. The CDR3 bases are TGTGCCAGCGGTTCAAGGGTAGCTGCCACAGATACGCAGTATTTT.

In its sample, this clonotype was seen a few times. The V gene is TRBV7-2, the J gene TRBJ2-5; D not resolved. Germline CDR1 SGHTA, CDR2 FQGNSA. The CDR3 totals 12 residues. V was trimmed by 5 bases and J by 9 bases, leaving 13 bases between them. The CDR3 region is CASSLNSRPQYF. CDR3 sequence (DNA): TGTGCCAGCAGCCTCAACTCGCGTCCCCAGTACTTC.

This chain joins TRBV20-1 and TRBJ2-7; TRBD2 might be the D (6 bases). V lost 5 bases, J lost 7 bases, and 24 bases lay in between. This CDR3 has 15 residues. The V gene's germline CDR1 is DFQATT and CDR2 SNEGSKA (reference sequence). The CDR3 sequence: CSAGRGTPQVLEQYF. DNA for the CDR3: TGCAGTGCTGGCCGAGGGACTCCTCAAGTTTTGGAGCAGTACTTC.

V and J are TRBV7-9 and TRBJ1-1; D is unresolved. V lost 0 bases and J lost 4, with 9 bases in between. The CDR3 consists of 14 residues. Germline loops: CDR1 SEHNR, CDR2 FQNEAQ (reference sequence). CDR3 in amino acids: CASSLARPPTEAFF. The CDR3 DNA reads as TGTGCCAGCAGCTTAGCGCGACCCCCCACTGAAGCTTTCTTT.

V and J are TRBV4-3 and TRBJ1-6, with D possibly TRBD1 on 6 matching bases. The length of the CDR3 is 15 residues. Germline V CDR1 and CDR2: LGHNA, YSLEER. Deletions cut 2 bases from V and 5 bases from J, with 10 bases between. The CDR3 coding sequence is TGCGCCAGCAGCCAATCGGGACAAGATAATTCACCCCTCCACTTT. Translating gives CASSQSGQDNSPLHF.

There are many counts of this clonotype. Here the CDR3 reads CSVASGQGGAYEQYF. In DNA, the CDR3 is TGCAGCGTTGCGAGCGGACAAGGGGGGGCCTACGAGCAGTACTTC. This chain uses TRBV29-1 with TRBJ2-7; a weak D match, TRBD2 (7 bases). Germline CDR1 reads SQVTM; CDR2 reads ANQGSEA. The CDR3 is made up of 15 amino acids. V was pared by 4 bases and J by 2 bases, with 18 bases between.

The V gene is TRBV13, the J gene TRBJ2-7; TRBD1 or TRBD2 may be the D gene (5 bases each). V was trimmed by 5 bases and J by 1 base, leaving 15 bases between them. Germline V gene sequence: CDR1 PRHDT, CDR2 FYEKMQ (reference sequence). CDR3 size: 15 residues. CDR3 amino acids: CASSPEGDGSYEQYF. The CDR3 DNA reads as TGTGCCAGCAGCCCGGAAGGGGACGGATCCTACGAGCAGTACTTC.

This clonotype was picked up a small number of times. This chain links TRBV7-6 with TRBJ2-7; D tentatively reads TRBD1 or TRBD2 (6 bases each). V lost 0 bases, J lost 7 bases, and 13 bases lay in between. Germline V gives CDR1 SGHVS, CDR2 FNYEAQ. The CDR3 is made up of 14 amino acids. The CDR3 sequence: CASSLARGLGEQYF. CDR3 nucleotides: TGTGCCAGCAGCTTAGCCCGGGGGCTGGGGGAGCAGTACTTC.

The chain is built from TRBV3-1 and TRBJ1-3; 7 nucleotides line up with TRBD1. Germline V CDR1 and CDR2: LGHDT, YNNKEL (reference sequence). The CDR3 length is 15 residues. Trimming took 4 bases from V and 0 from J; bases not matched to a gene: 3. CDR3 sequence (DNA): TGTGCCAGCAGCCGAACAGGGGCCTCTGGAAACACCATATATTTT. As protein: CASSRTGASGNTIYF.

The chain is built from TRBV29-1 and TRBJ1-1; no definite D call. V dropped 6 bases and J dropped 7 bases, with 9 bases sitting between them. The germline CDR1 and CDR2 sequences are SQVTM and ANQGSEA. CDR3 length: 10 amino acids. The CDR3, as DNA: TGCAGCGTCTCAGTTATTGAAGCTTTCTTT. It encodes CSVSVIEAFF.

This clonotype was recorded many times. V and J are TRBV5-1 and TRBJ2-3; no firm D call. There are 13 residues in the CDR3. CDR1 and CDR2 from the germline V gene are SGHRS and YFSETQ. V lost 1 base and J lost 6, with 9 bases in between. CDR3 sequence reads: CASSLQLADTQYF. The DNA for the CDR3 is TGCGCCAGCAGCTTGCAACTTGCGGATACGCAGTATTTT.